The TCR beta chain under discussion was sequenced for a study of beta chain features in type 1 diabetes. In its sample, this clone was seen a few times. Germline lookup yields CDR1 SGHDT and CDR2 YYEEEE. The CDR3 loop spans 17 amino acids. V shed 1 base, J shed 3 bases, and the junction held 9 bases outside the gene matches. The sequenced template was cDNA made from the entire isolated RNA. TCRdb keeps only in-frame clones here, not all; method: immunoSEQ multiplex PCR. The data contain a few hundred thousand clones, approximately 10% of them singletons. This sequence joins TRBV5-6 and TRBJ2-3, with TRBD2 identical over 9 bases. The sequencing sample was made of naive CD4+ T cells from blood. This receptor was identified in a woman in her twenties or thirties in good health. The CDR3 reads CASSLRGIAGATDTQYF. The CDR3 bases are TGTGCCAGCAGCTTGAGGGGGATAGCGGGAGCGACAGATACGCAGTATTTT.